This T cell receptor (beta chain) was identified in a study of cytomegalovirus exposure and HLA in healthy donors. In the study overall: In an earlier analysis, around 120 million unique TCR beta sequences were found from some 180 million T cells.

The study ran its PCR with 60 Vbeta and 13 Jbeta primers. Profiled with immunoSEQ multiplex PCR; TCRdb holds only in-frame clones, not every one. This sample yields around 120,000 clones, of which about 68% are seen a single time; around 10% belongs to the top ten. CDR3 size: 14 residues. V lost 3 bases to trimming and J lost 5 bases; unmatched junction nucleotides: 4. Germline V lookup: CDR1 SGHNT, CDR2 YYREEE (reference sequence). V and J are TRBV5-4 and TRBJ2-5; 10 nucleotides agree with TRBD2. This TCR derives from a woman between 45 and 65 years old in good health and CMV-seropositive. The sample comprised PBMCs. CDR3 region: CASSSPSGGETQYF. In DNA, the CDR3 is TGTGCCAGCAGCTCCCCTAGCGGGGGTGAGACCCAGTACTTC.